Each of the 16 T cell receptor beta chains below was sequenced from the same sample in a study of post-analysis software for immune sequencing data. Overall study results and limits: A handful of TRBV segments were significantly more frequent in patients than in controls. TRBV5-6, TRBV5-1 and TRBV20-1 were among these segments.

These receptors' antigens are unknown. TCR beta cDNA libraries had unique molecular identifiers. TCRdb re-called the PCR reads through MiXCR, storing one row per CDR3 protein. The sample includes about 200,000 distinct CDR3 sequences, 29% of them seen just once. The specimen was blood. All receptors derive from a girl aged 2 to 17 with multiple sclerosis.

The sample holds many counts of this clonotype. This chain links TRBV10-3 with TRBJ2-7; 10 bases align to TRBD1. This CDR3 region has 14 residues. J was trimmed by 3 bases and V by 4 bases; bases with no gene match: 3. Germline loops: CDR1 ENHRY, CDR2 SYGVKD. In nucleotides, the CDR3 is TGTGCCATCAGTGGACAGGGGGCGGACTACGAGCAGTACTTC. It encodes CAISGQGADYEQYF.

This clonotype was detected many times. The CDR3, as DNA: TGTGCCAGCAGCCCCTGGACTCCGGTGGACGAGCAGTACTTC. Residues: CASSPWTPVDEQYF. The genes are TRBV7-2 and TRBJ2-7, with D possibly matching TRBD2 (5 bases). Germline CDR1 reads SGHTA; CDR2 reads FQGNSA. Trimming cost V 5 bases and J 5 bases, with 16 bases left between them. The CDR3 is 14 residues long.

The chain couples TRBV29-1 to TRBJ2-5; 14 bases are a match to TRBD2. This CDR3 contains 18 residues. V shed 4 bases, J shed 12 bases, and the junction held 22 bases outside the gene matches. Germline V CDR1 and CDR2: SQVTM, ANQGSEA. DNA of the CDR3: TGCAGCGTTGGGTTCAGGTCCTCCTCCGGGACTAGCGGGAGATCGGAGTACTTC. This gives the protein CSVGFRSSSGTSGRSEYF.

J is TRBJ1-6 and V is TRBV18; 7 bases are shared with TRBD1. Trimming cost V 2 bases and J 8 bases; bases outside gene matches: 0. Germline lookup yields CDR1 KGHSH and CDR2 LQKENI. This CDR3 is built from 13 residues. The CDR3 nucleotides are TGTGCCAGCTCACCAGGGACAGATTCACCCCTCCACTTT. Its protein is CASSPGTDSPLHF.

In regard to this clonotype: This clone may be a read error of a much larger clone one base away. V usage is TRBV12-3 or TRBV12-4 and J usage is TRBJ2-1; 10 positions agree with TRBD2. The CDR3 length is 16 residues. CDR3 sequence (DNA): TGTGCCAGCAGCTCTAGCGGGGGAAGCTCCCACAATGAGCAGTTCTTC. It specifies CASSSSGGSSHNEQFF.

This clonotype was observed a few times. The genes are TRBV7-2 and TRBJ2-7, with 7 bases aligning to TRBD2. This CDR3 has 14 residues. The junction had 10 bases not matched to a gene; V was cut back by 5 bases and J by 6 bases. Germline CDR1 reads SGHTA; CDR2 reads FQGNSA. CDR3 DNA: TGTGCCAGCAGCCGCCGACTAGCTAGGGGCGAGCAGTACTTC. Its translation is CASSRRLARGEQYF.

On this clonotype: A much bigger clone sits one base away, suggesting this may be a read error. The genes are TRBV7-8 and TRBJ2-4; the match to TRBD2 covers 7 bases. CDR3 length: 18 residues. CDR1 and CDR2 from the germline V gene are SGHVS and FQNEAQ. CDR3 DNA: TGTGCCAGCGGCTTAACGGTTGCTGGTAGCGGGGCCAAAAACATTCAGTACTTC. Protein product: CASGLTVAGSGAKNIQYF. Using reference TRBV7-8 and TRBJ2-4 for the parts outside the CDR3, the full variable domain is GAGVSQSPRYKVAKRGQDVALRCDPISGHVSLFWYQQALGQGPEFLTYFQNEAQLDKSGLPSDRFFAERPEGSVSTLKIQRTQQEDSAVYLCASGLTVAGSGAKNIQYFGAGTRLSVL.

This clonotype was detected a few times. J is TRBJ1-5 and V is TRBV6-5; D not certain. From germline, CDR1 is MNHEY and CDR2 SVGAGI. The CDR3 consists of 14 residues. V gave up 2 bases and J gave up 3 bases, with 8 bases separating them. The CDR3 region has the DNA TGTGCCAGCAGTTACCCGGGCTCCAATCAGCCCCAGCATTTT. Translation gives CASSYPGSNQPQHF.

This chain joins TRBV5-6 and TRBJ1-1; 9 bases are shared with TRBD1. Germline-derived CDR1 and CDR2 are SGHDT and YYEEEE. This CDR3 has 15 amino acids. After removal of 3 bases from V and 5 bases from J, the junction contained 8 bases not matched to a gene. CDR3 bases: TGTGCCAGCAGCTCCGTGACAGGGGGGGAGACTGAAGCTTTCTTT. Its protein product is CASSSVTGGETEAFF.

A few counts support this clonotype. The V gene is TRBV27, the J gene TRBJ1-5; 10 positions agree with TRBD1. Germline lookup yields CDR1 MNHEY and CDR2 SMNVEV (reference sequence). V lost 6 bases, J lost 1 base, and 9 bases stayed unmatched. The length of the CDR3 is 17 residues. CDR3 in DNA: TGTGCCAGCAGCCCGAAGGGACAGGGGAGAAGCAATCAGCCCCAGCATTTT. Its translation is CASSPKGQGRSNQPQHF.

This clonotype was seen many times. CDR3 loop: CASSLGLYEQYF. CDR3 sequence (DNA): TGTGCCAGCAGCTTGGGCCTCTACGAGCAGTACTTC. The rearrangement links TRBV5-6 to TRBJ2-7; D unclear. Germline values: CDR1 SGHDT, CDR2 YYEEEE. This CDR3 comprises 12 residues. V lost 0 bases and J 3 bases, leaving 4 bases between the germline ends.

The sample holds many counts of this clonotype. The chain combines TRBV5-1 with TRBJ2-5, with 14 bases identical to TRBD2. V lost 4 bases and J lost 3; bases outside the gene matches: 2. Germline V gene data show CDR1 as SGHRS and CDR2 as YFSETQ. The CDR3 has 15 amino acids. CDR3 residues: CASSLGLAGEETQYF. Here the CDR3 DNA reads TGCGCCAGCAGCCTGGGACTAGCGGGAGAAGAGACCCAGTACTTC.

The gene calls are TRBV29-1 and TRBJ2-5; weak D call: TRBD1 (5 bases). The V end lost 1 base, the J end lost 7 bases, and 10 bases lay between the germline ends. The CDR3 loop spans 12 amino acids. Germline V gene sequence: CDR1 SQVTM, CDR2 ANQGSEA. The CDR3 sequence is CSVEGQTRTQYF. The DNA for the CDR3 is TGCAGCGTTGAAGGACAGACCCGGACCCAGTACTTC.

This chain uses TRBV27 with TRBJ1-5, with TRBD1 as a possible D gene (5 bases). The germline CDR1 and CDR2 sequences are MNHEY and SMNVEV (reference sequence). The CDR3 runs 14 residues. V was trimmed by 2 bases and J by 5 bases, leaving 10 bases between them. The CDR3 loop is CASSLNRTDQPQHF. The DNA of the CDR3 is TGTGCCAGCAGTTTAAACAGGACGGATCAGCCCCAGCATTTT.

This clonotype showed up many times. The chain links TRBV15 to TRBJ2-4, with D perhaps being TRBD1 or TRBD2 (5 bases each). From germline, CDR1 is LNHNV and CDR2 YYDKDF (reference sequence). CDR3 size: 11 residues. Trimming pared 8 bases from V and 8 bases from J, leaving 10 bases between. CDR3: CATGGYDIQYF. Written as DNA, the CDR3 is TGTGCCACCGGGGGATATGACATTCAGTACTTC.

This clonotype was recorded at least ten times. The CDR3 spells CSNSRAGGADEQFF. DNA for the CDR3: TGCAGCAATTCTAGGGCGGGAGGGGCAGATGAGCAGTTCTTC. The chain has TRBV20-1 and TRBJ2-1; 9 bases agree with TRBD2. The CDR3 contains 14 residues. The germline gives CDR1 DFQATT, CDR2 SNEGSKA (reference sequence).